Listed here is a single TCR beta chain. The assay was immunoSEQ multiplex PCR, and TCRdb's table has in-frame clones only and misses some. The data show approximately 98,000 clones, 75% to 90% seen once. The V and J ends lost 11 bases and 0 bases respectively, with 12 bases between them. Germline values: CDR1 MNHNS, CDR2 SASEGT. This CDR3 has 13 residues. This sample stems from a study of radiotherapy plus CTLA-4 blockade in lung cancer. V is TRBV6-1 and J is TRBJ2-3; a possible D gene is TRBD2 (7 bases). The input for sequencing was peripheral blood, taken from a patient treated with radiotherapy plus ipilimumab. This receptor was identified in a human donor with non-small cell lung cancer who had a partial response to radiotherapy plus ipilimumab. CDR3 amino acids: CACRGASTDTQYF. Written as DNA, the CDR3 is TGTGCCTGCCGGGGGGCTAGCACAGATACGCAGTATTTT.